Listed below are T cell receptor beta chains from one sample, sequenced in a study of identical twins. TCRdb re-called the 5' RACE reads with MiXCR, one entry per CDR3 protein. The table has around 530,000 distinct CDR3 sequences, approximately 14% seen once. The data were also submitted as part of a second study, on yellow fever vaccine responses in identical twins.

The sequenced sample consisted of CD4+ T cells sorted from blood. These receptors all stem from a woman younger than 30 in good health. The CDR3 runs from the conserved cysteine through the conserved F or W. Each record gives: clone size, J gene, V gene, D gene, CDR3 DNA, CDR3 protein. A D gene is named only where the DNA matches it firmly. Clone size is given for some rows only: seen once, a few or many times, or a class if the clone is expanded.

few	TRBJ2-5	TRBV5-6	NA	TGTGCCAGCAGCCGCCGTGGGCAGGTCGTGGAGACCCAGTACTTC	CASSRRGQVVETQYF
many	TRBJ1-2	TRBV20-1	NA	TGCAGTGCTAGAACCGTTCGCAGCTATGGCTACACCTTC	CSARTVRSYGYTF
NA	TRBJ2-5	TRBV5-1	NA	TGCGCCAGCAGCTTGGCCTGGGAGACCCAGTACTTC	CASSLAWETQYF
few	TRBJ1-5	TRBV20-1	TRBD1	TGCAGTGCCGAAGGACAGGTGAACAATCAGCCCCAGCATTTT	CSAEGQVNNQPQHF
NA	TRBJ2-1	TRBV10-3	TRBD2	TGTGCCATCAGTGATGCCAGCGGGGGCCACAATGAGCAGTTCTTC	CAISDASGGHNEQFF
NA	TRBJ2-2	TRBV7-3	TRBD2	TGTGCCAGCAGCCTCGTTAGCGGGAGCTCCGGGGAGCTGTTTTTT	CASSLVSGSSGELFF
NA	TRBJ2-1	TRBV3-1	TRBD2	TGTGCCAGCAGCCAAGAAGGCCGTCTAGCGGGAGTCGCGCAGTTCTTC	CASSQEGRLAGVAQFF
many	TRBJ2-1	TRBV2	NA	TGTGCCAGCAGTGAAGACCGAGGGGCTCCCTACAATGAGCAGTTCTTC	CASSEDRGAPYNEQFF
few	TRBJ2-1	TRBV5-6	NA	TGTGCCAGCAGCTTCCTGAAGACAAGCTCCTACAATGAGCAGTTCTTC	CASSFLKTSSYNEQFF
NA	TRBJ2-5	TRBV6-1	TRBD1	TGTGCCAGCAGTCCAACTCGGACAGGGGGTCCTAAAAACCAAGAGACCCAGTACTTC	CASSPTRTGGPKNQETQYF
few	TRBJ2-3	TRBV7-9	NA	TGTGCCAGCAGCCCCAACCCTCGAGAAAGGGTGACAGATACGCAGTATTTT	CASSPNPRERVTDTQYF
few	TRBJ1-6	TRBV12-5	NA	TGTGCTAGTGGTTTGGTAGGGGGGACCCCGTATAATTCACCCCTCCACTTT	CASGLVGGTPYNSPLHF
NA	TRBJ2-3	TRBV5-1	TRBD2	TGCGCCAGCGACCTGGGACTAGCGGCAACAGATACGCAGTATTTT	CASDLGLAATDTQYF
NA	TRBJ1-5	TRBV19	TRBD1	TGTGCCAGCAGGGACAGGAACAACAATCAGCCCCAGCATTTT	CASRDRNNNQPQHF
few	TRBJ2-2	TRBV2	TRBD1	TGTGCCAGCAGTACACAGGGGACGGGCACCGGGGAGCTGTTTTTT	CASSTQGTGTGELFF
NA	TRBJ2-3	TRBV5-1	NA	TGCGCCAGCAGCTCGGTCCTAGCAGCTAGCACAGATACGCAGTATTTT	CASSSVLAASTDTQYF
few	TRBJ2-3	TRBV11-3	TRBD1	TGTGCCAGCAGTTCTAACCGGGACAGGAGTAGCACAGATACGCAGTATTTT	CASSSNRDRSSTDTQYF
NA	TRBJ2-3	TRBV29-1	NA	TGCAGCGTTGCGTCAGGGGTGAGCACAGATACGCAGTATTTT	CSVASGVSTDTQYF
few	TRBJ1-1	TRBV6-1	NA	TGTGCCAGCAGCCAAACGAGGATCCCTATGAACACTGAAGCTTTCTTT	CASSQTRIPMNTEAFF
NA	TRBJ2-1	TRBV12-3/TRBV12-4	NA	TGTGCCAGCAGTTTTGCTTCGGGAGAGCAGTTCTTC	CASSFASGEQFF
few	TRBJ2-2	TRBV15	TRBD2	TGTGCCACCAGCAGTCGACTAGCGGGACTAACCGGGGAGCTGTTTTTT	CATSSRLAGLTGELFF
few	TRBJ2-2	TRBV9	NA	TGTGCCAGCAGCGTATCCGGGAACACCGGGGAGCTGTTTTTT	CASSVSGNTGELFF
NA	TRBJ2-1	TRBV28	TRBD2	TGTGCCAGCAGTATCGGACTAGCGGGAACCTACAATGAGCAGTTCTTC	CASSIGLAGTYNEQFF
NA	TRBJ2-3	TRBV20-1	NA	TGCAGTGCTTATGGGACTGCAAACACAGATACGCAGTATTTT	CSAYGTANTDTQYF
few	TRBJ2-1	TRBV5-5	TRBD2	TGTGCCAGCAGCCTGACTAGCGGGAGTTCCGTTGGTAATAATGAGCAGTTCTTC	CASSLTSGSSVGNNEQFF
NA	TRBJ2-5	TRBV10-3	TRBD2	TGTGCCATCAGAAGCGGGACCAACCAAGAGACCCAGTACTTC	CAIRSGTNQETQYF
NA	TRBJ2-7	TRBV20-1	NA	TGCAGTGCTACCCGACAGGCGGACGAGCAGTACTTC	CSATRQADEQYF
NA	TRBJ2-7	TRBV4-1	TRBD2	TGCGCCAGCAGCCAAGCTTTCATTAGCGGGAGGTACGAGCAGTACTTC	CASSQAFISGRYEQYF
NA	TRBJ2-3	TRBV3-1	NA	TGTGCCAGCAGCCAAGATAATATGGGCCCAAATACGCAGTATTTT	CASSQDNMGPNTQYF
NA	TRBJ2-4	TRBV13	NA	TGTGCCAGCAGCCGAGGGGGCAAAAACATTCAGTACTTC	CASSRGGKNIQYF
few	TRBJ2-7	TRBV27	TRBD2	TGTGCCAGCAGTATAGCGGGAGGGAACTCCTACGAGCAGTACTTC	CASSIAGGNSYEQYF
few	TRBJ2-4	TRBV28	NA	TGTGCCAGCAGTTCCGGCGGTGTAGCCAAAAACATTCAGTACTTC	CASSSGGVAKNIQYF
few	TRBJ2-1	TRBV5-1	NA	TGCGCCAGCAGCTTGTTCGCGAACAATGAGCAGTTCTTC	CASSLFANNEQFF
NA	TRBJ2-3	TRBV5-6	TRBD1	TGTGCCAGCAGCGTCCTTTGGACAGGGGTGGACACAGATACGCAGTATTTT	CASSVLWTGVDTDTQYF
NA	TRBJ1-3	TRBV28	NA	TGTGCCAGCAGTTTCCCCGGGGCGGCCTCTGGAAACACCATATATTTT	CASSFPGAASGNTIYF
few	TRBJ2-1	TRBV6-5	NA	TGTGCCAGCAGTTACGGGCAGCGGTTTGAGCAGTTCTTC	CASSYGQRFEQFF
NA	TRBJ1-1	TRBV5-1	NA	TGCGCCAGCAGCTTGGCAGGGGACAACACTGAAGCTTTCTTT	CASSLAGDNTEAFF
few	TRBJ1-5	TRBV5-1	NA	TGCGCCAGCACCACGGGGCAGCGGAATCAGCCCCAGCATTTT	CASTTGQRNQPQHF